These T cell receptor beta chains were read from a single sample in a study of human T cells and chemical hapten exposure. TCRdb re-derived calls from the RACE reads in MiXCR, one entry per CDR3 protein. In the table there are about 360,000 distinct CDR3 sequences, roughly 5% of which are singletons. Sample: whole blood, taken in connection with sensitization to the hapten diphenylcyclopropenone (DPC). The receptor source for this set is a woman between 45 and 60 years old with alopecia areata. Some clones in this sample may be carry-over from other donors' samples. CDR3s include the opening cysteine and the closing phenylalanine or tryptophan. A D gene is named only where the DNA matches it firmly. Expanded clones are given a class, and other clones once, few, many or no size at all.

clone size: many; J gene: TRBJ2-7; V gene: TRBV20-1; D gene: -; CDR3 DNA: TGCAGTGGGGGGGTAGAGTCCTACGAGCAGTACTTC; CDR3 protein: CSGGVESYEQYF
clone size: -; J gene: TRBJ1-2; V gene: TRBV19; D gene: TRBD1; CDR3 DNA: TGTGCCAGTAACCGTCCCGGGACAGGGAGAATTTATGGCTACACCTTC; CDR3 protein: CASNRPGTGRIYGYTF
clone size: -; J gene: TRBJ2-7; V gene: TRBV12-3/TRBV12-4; D gene: -; CDR3 DNA: TGTGCCAGCAGTTTCTCGTTGCCCGGGGAGCAGTACTTC; CDR3 protein: CASSFSLPGEQYF
clone size: many; J gene: TRBJ2-1; V gene: TRBV4-1; D gene: TRBD2; CDR3 DNA: TGCGCCAGCAGCCACCCCCCGGGACTAGCGGGATTGGGCACCTACAATGAGCAGTTCTTC; CDR3 protein: CASSHPPGLAGLGTYNEQFF
clone size: few; J gene: TRBJ2-1; V gene: TRBV3-1; D gene: TRBD2; CDR3 DNA: TGTGCCAGCACCCAAGGATCAGCGGGGGCTTACAATGAGCAGTTCTTC; CDR3 protein: CASTQGSAGAYNEQFF
clone size: few; J gene: TRBJ2-7; V gene: TRBV5-1; D gene: -; CDR3 DNA: TGCGCCAGCAGCTTGCGGCCGGAAGGACCCTACGAGCAGTACTTC; CDR3 protein: CASSLRPEGPYEQYF
clone size: many; J gene: TRBJ1-2; V gene: TRBV5-1; D gene: TRBD1; CDR3 DNA: TGCGCCAGCGGGAGGAGACAGGGGGCTAGCGATGGCTACACCTTC; CDR3 protein: CASGRRQGASDGYTF
clone size: -; J gene: TRBJ1-5; V gene: TRBV5-1; D gene: TRBD1; CDR3 DNA: TGCGCCAGCAGCTCGGGGGACAGTGCCCAGCCCCAGCATTTT; CDR3 protein: CASSSGDSAQPQHF
clone size: many; J gene: TRBJ2-3; V gene: TRBV10-1; D gene: TRBD2; CDR3 DNA: TGCGCCAGCAGTCAAACTAGCGGGAGGGCCAGGGAGCCAGATACGCAGTATTTT; CDR3 protein: CASSQTSGRAREPDTQYF
clone size: -; J gene: TRBJ2-3; V gene: TRBV20-1; D gene: TRBD1; CDR3 DNA: TGCAGTGCTGGGCCACAAACCTACAGGGGGCCGCAGTATTTT; CDR3 protein: CSAGPQTYRGPQYF
clone size: many; J gene: TRBJ2-7; V gene: TRBV20-1; D gene: TRBD2; CDR3 DNA: TGCAGTGCTTCGGCGGCGGGAGTAAACACCTACGAGCAGTACTTC; CDR3 protein: CSASAAGVNTYEQYF
clone size: few; J gene: TRBJ2-4; V gene: TRBV20-1; D gene: -; CDR3 DNA: TGCAGTGCTAGAAACAGAGAAAACATTCAGTACTTC; CDR3 protein: CSARNRENIQYF
clone size: -; J gene: TRBJ1-2; V gene: TRBV6-5; D gene: -; CDR3 DNA: TGTGCCAGCACCGGCGACAGATATGGCTACACCTTC; CDR3 protein: CASTGDRYGYTF
clone size: many; J gene: TRBJ1-2; V gene: TRBV12-3/TRBV12-4; D gene: -; CDR3 DNA: TGTGCCAGCAGTTTAGACCCGCATGGGGGCTACACCTTC; CDR3 protein: CASSLDPHGGYTF
clone size: few; J gene: TRBJ2-5; V gene: TRBV12-3/TRBV12-4; D gene: -; CDR3 DNA: TGTGCCAGCAGTTTAGCCTTCCAAGAGACCCAGTACTTC; CDR3 protein: CASSLAFQETQYF
clone size: -; J gene: TRBJ2-3; V gene: TRBV7-6; D gene: TRBD2; CDR3 DNA: TGTGCCAGCAGCCTCCCCGGCGGGGGGGCGGCAGATACGCAGTATTTT; CDR3 protein: CASSLPGGGAADTQYF
clone size: -; J gene: TRBJ1-1; V gene: TRBV12-3/TRBV12-4; D gene: -; CDR3 DNA: TGTGCCAGCAGTTTGATGCAGGCGAACACTGAAGCTTTCTTT; CDR3 protein: CASSLMQANTEAFF
clone size: many; J gene: TRBJ1-2; V gene: TRBV12-3/TRBV12-4; D gene: -; CDR3 DNA: TGTGCCAGCAGTCCAGGGGCCGGCTACACCTTC; CDR3 protein: CASSPGAGYTF
clone size: many; J gene: TRBJ1-4; V gene: TRBV20-1; D gene: -; CDR3 DNA: TGCAGTGCTAGAGATCATAAGACTGATGAAAAACTGTTTTTT; CDR3 protein: CSARDHKTDEKLFF
clone size: few; J gene: TRBJ1-6; V gene: TRBV4-1; D gene: -; CDR3 DNA: TGCGCCAGCAGCCAAGATCCTGACCCAAGGGATTCACCCCTCCACTTT; CDR3 protein: CASSQDPDPRDSPLHF
clone size: many; J gene: TRBJ2-7; V gene: TRBV27; D gene: TRBD2; CDR3 DNA: TGTGCCAGCAGTCCCGGTCGGGGTAGCGGGATTGTCTACGAGCAGTACTTC; CDR3 protein: CASSPGRGSGIVYEQYF
clone size: many; J gene: TRBJ2-1; V gene: TRBV5-1; D gene: -; CDR3 DNA: TGCGCCAGCAGCCAGGACGGGACCACCTACAATGAGCAGTTCTTC; CDR3 protein: CASSQDGTTYNEQFF
clone size: few; J gene: TRBJ2-7; V gene: TRBV27; D gene: TRBD1; CDR3 DNA: TGTGCCAGCAGTGGGGTACAGGGGTTTGGCGAGCAGTACTTC; CDR3 protein: CASSGVQGFGEQYF
clone size: few; J gene: TRBJ1-5; V gene: TRBV20-1; D gene: -; CDR3 DNA: TGCAGTGCTAGGAGGAGGGACCTTAATCAGCCCCAGCATTTT; CDR3 protein: CSARRRDLNQPQHF
clone size: -; J gene: TRBJ1-1; V gene: TRBV3-1; D gene: -; CDR3 DNA: TGTGCCAGCAGCCAAGATGTAATGTCCCTGACCGGAGCTTTCTTT; CDR3 protein: CASSQDVMSLTGAFF
clone size: few; J gene: TRBJ1-1; V gene: TRBV27; D gene: -; CDR3 DNA: TGTGCCACCACGGGGGGACTGGGAAACACTGAAGCTTTCTTT; CDR3 protein: CATTGGLGNTEAFF
clone size: many; J gene: TRBJ1-5; V gene: TRBV12-3/TRBV12-4; D gene: TRBD1; CDR3 DNA: TGTGCCAGCAGTCAGACAGGGACTATTCAGCCCCAGCATTTT; CDR3 protein: CASSQTGTIQPQHF
clone size: -; J gene: TRBJ1-2; V gene: TRBV12-3/TRBV12-4; D gene: TRBD1; CDR3 DNA: TGTGCCAGCAGTTTCCCCTCCCTGACAGGGGACCTCTATGGCTACACCTTC; CDR3 protein: CASSFPSLTGDLYGYTF
clone size: -; J gene: TRBJ2-5; V gene: TRBV3-1; D gene: -; CDR3 DNA: TGTGCCAGCAGCCAAGGCCTACCCCCCGAGACCCAGTACTTC; CDR3 protein: CASSQGLPPETQYF
clone size: many; J gene: TRBJ2-6; V gene: TRBV29-1; D gene: -; CDR3 DNA: TGCAGCGTTGCTCAGGGCTCTGGGGCCAACGTCCTGACTTTC; CDR3 protein: CSVAQGSGANVLTF
clone size: -; J gene: TRBJ2-3; V gene: TRBV9; D gene: TRBD2; CDR3 DNA: TGTGCCAGCAGCCCTGGAGAGCCTAGCGGAAATACGCAGTATTTT; CDR3 protein: CASSPGEPSGNTQYF
clone size: many; J gene: TRBJ1-1; V gene: TRBV5-1; D gene: -; CDR3 DNA: TGTGCCAGCAGTTTAGGACCGAACACTGAAGCTTTCTTT; CDR3 protein: CASSLGPNTEAFF
clone size: few; J gene: TRBJ2-2; V gene: TRBV10-3; D gene: TRBD2; CDR3 DNA: TGTGCCATCAGTGAGTTACTAGCGGGAGACAGCGGGGAGCTGTTTTTT; CDR3 protein: CAISELLAGDSGELFF
clone size: few; J gene: TRBJ2-1; V gene: TRBV10-3; D gene: -; CDR3 DNA: TGTGCCATCAGTGACAGGGGAATTCGGGATGAGCAGTTCTTC; CDR3 protein: CAISDRGIRDEQFF
clone size: many; J gene: TRBJ2-1; V gene: TRBV6-2/TRBV6-3; D gene: -; CDR3 DNA: TGTGCCAGCCGAGCAAATGGCCTTAAGGGGCGTGAGCAGTTCTTC; CDR3 protein: CASRANGLKGREQFF
clone size: -; J gene: TRBJ2-5; V gene: TRBV7-9; D gene: TRBD1; CDR3 DNA: TGTGCCAGCAGCTTAAGACAGGGAAAGACCCAGTACTTC; CDR3 protein: CASSLRQGKTQYF
clone size: many; J gene: TRBJ1-5; V gene: TRBV6-2/TRBV6-3; D gene: -; CDR3 DNA: TGTGCCAGCAGTGCGGGTTTCGACGTCGGTCAGCCCCAGCATTTT; CDR3 protein: CASSAGFDVGQPQHF
clone size: many; J gene: TRBJ2-2; V gene: TRBV12-3/TRBV12-4; D gene: TRBD1; CDR3 DNA: TGTGCCAGCAGTCCCGCGAAGGGGGCGGTCGGGGAGCTGTTTTTT; CDR3 protein: CASSPAKGAVGELFF
clone size: many; J gene: TRBJ1-1; V gene: TRBV7-9; D gene: -; CDR3 DNA: TGTGCCAGCAGCTTCTACGTGAACACTGAAGCTTTCTTT; CDR3 protein: CASSFYVNTEAFF
clone size: many; J gene: TRBJ1-1; V gene: TRBV4-3; D gene: -; CDR3 DNA: TGCGCCAGCAGCCAGGGGGCGTTTGCCACTGAAGCTTTCTTT; CDR3 protein: CASSQGAFATEAFF
clone size: many; J gene: TRBJ1-1; V gene: TRBV6-5; D gene: TRBD1; CDR3 DNA: TGTGCCAGCAAACGGACAGGGCTGACTGAAGCTTTCTTT; CDR3 protein: CASKRTGLTEAFF
clone size: -; J gene: TRBJ1-5; V gene: TRBV2; D gene: TRBD1; CDR3 DNA: TGTGCCAGCAGTGCCCATACAGGGGGCCCTCAGCCCCAGCATTTT; CDR3 protein: CASSAHTGGPQPQHF
clone size: few; J gene: TRBJ2-1; V gene: TRBV20-1; D gene: TRBD2; CDR3 DNA: TGCAGTCTTCTCCTAGCGGGAGGAAGAAATGAGCAGTTCTTC; CDR3 protein: CSLLLAGGRNEQFF
clone size: many; J gene: TRBJ1-5; V gene: TRBV29-1; D gene: -; CDR3 DNA: TGCAGCGTTGGGAGTCGGAATCAGCCCCAGCATTTT; CDR3 protein: CSVGSRNQPQHF
clone size: few; J gene: TRBJ1-3; V gene: TRBV10-2; D gene: -; CDR3 DNA: TGCGCCAGCAGAATTCCATCAGGGGTTGATGGAAACACCATATATTTT; CDR3 protein: CASRIPSGVDGNTIYF
clone size: few; J gene: TRBJ1-5; V gene: TRBV4-2; D gene: -; CDR3 DNA: TGTGCCAGCAGCCGGTCCCAAGGGCGGAGCAATCAGCCCCAGCATTTT; CDR3 protein: CASSRSQGRSNQPQHF
clone size: -; J gene: TRBJ2-1; V gene: TRBV7-2; D gene: TRBD2; CDR3 DNA: TGTGCCAGCAGCCCTAGGGGCCAGGGAGGGCGCAATGAGCAGTTCTTC; CDR3 protein: CASSPRGQGGRNEQFF
clone size: many; J gene: TRBJ1-3; V gene: TRBV4-1; D gene: -; CDR3 DNA: TGCGCCAGCAGCCCCAGAGGGCAGGCCTCTGGAAACACCATATATTTT; CDR3 protein: CASSPRGQASGNTIYF
clone size: many; J gene: TRBJ2-5; V gene: TRBV12-3/TRBV12-4; D gene: -; CDR3 DNA: TGTGCCAGCAAGACAGTTCAAGAGACCCAGTACTTC; CDR3 protein: CASKTVQETQYF
clone size: few; J gene: TRBJ1-3; V gene: TRBV29-1; D gene: -; CDR3 DNA: TGCAGCGTTTCCCCAGACTCTGGAAACACCATATATTTT; CDR3 protein: CSVSPDSGNTIYF
clone size: many; J gene: TRBJ2-1; V gene: TRBV29-1; D gene: -; CDR3 DNA: TGCAGCGTTGTAGCCGCGAGCCTATACAATGAGCAGTTCTTC; CDR3 protein: CSVVAASLYNEQFF
clone size: few; J gene: TRBJ1-2; V gene: TRBV9; D gene: -; CDR3 DNA: TGTGCCAGCAGCGAGGTTCCTCCGAACTATGGCTACACCTTC; CDR3 protein: CASSEVPPNYGYTF
clone size: many; J gene: TRBJ1-3; V gene: TRBV15; D gene: -; CDR3 DNA: TGTGCCACCAGCAGAGAGCACAGCTCTGGAAACACCATATATTTT; CDR3 protein: CATSREHSSGNTIYF
clone size: many; J gene: TRBJ1-5; V gene: TRBV6-1; D gene: TRBD1; CDR3 DNA: TGTGCCAGCAGGACAGGGAGCACCAGCAATCAGCCCCAGCATTTT; CDR3 protein: CASRTGSTSNQPQHF
clone size: many; J gene: TRBJ2-2; V gene: TRBV29-1; D gene: TRBD2; CDR3 DNA: TGCAGCGTCGTGAGGACTAGCGGGGGGGCTAGAGCCGGGGAGCTGTTTTTT; CDR3 protein: CSVVRTSGGARAGELFF